The next 17 T cell receptor beta chains were all read from a single sample in a study of control samples from healthy donors and cancer patients. Measured with immunoSEQ multiplex PCR; TCRdb has only the in-frame clones, and not every one. The sample records roughly 29,000 clones, around 80% being singletons. The sequencing sample was made of PBMCs. Receptors originate from a man in his 60s with head and neck cancer.

This chain links TRBV7-3 with TRBJ2-2; D gene uncertain. Trimming stripped 2 bases from V and 7 bases from J, with 11 bases between. This CDR3 region has 14 residues. CDR1 and CDR2 (germline): SGHTA, FQGTGA. The CDR3 is CASSLVPVGGELFF. The CDR3 coding sequence is TGTGCCAGCAGCTTAGTCCCAGTCGGCGGGGAGCTGTTTTTT. The full variable domain, its missing parts supplied by reference TRBV7-3 and TRBJ2-2, is GAGVSQTPSNKVTEKGKYVELRCDPISGHTALYWYRQSLGQGPEFLIYFQGTGAADDSGLPNDRFFAVRPEGSVSTLKIQRTERGDSAVYLCASSLVPVGGELFFGEGSRLTVL.

The chain uses TRBV3-1 (or the pseudogene TRBV3-2) and TRBJ1-1; D ambiguous. Germline V gives CDR1 LGHDT, CDR2 YNNKEL (reference sequence). CDR3 length: 13 residues. Trimming shortened V by 1 base and J by 0 bases, and 3 bases separated the two germline ends. The CDR3 here is CASSQGVNTEAFF. The DNA for the CDR3 is TGTGCCAGCAGCCAAGGGGTGAACACTGAAGCTTTCTTT.

The genes are TRBV9 and TRBJ2-1, with 10 bases identical to TRBD2. With V trimmed by 1 base and J by 10 bases, 8 bases remained unmatched. This CDR3 contains 15 residues. Per germline, CDR1 SGDLS and CDR2 YYNGEE. DNA of the CDR3: TGTGCCAGCAGCGTATTTCTAGCGGGAGCCGGGGAGCAGTTCTTC. Translation: CASSVFLAGAGEQFF.

This chain connects TRBV19 to TRBJ1-5, with D tentatively TRBD1 (5 bases). Germline V gives CDR1 LNHDA, CDR2 SQIVND (reference sequence). V lost 7 bases and J lost 5, with 15 bases in between. The CDR3 runs to 14 residues. CDR3 nucleotides: TGTGCCAGTAACGGACCTCAGGGACATCAGCCCCAGCATTTT. Translation: CASNGPQGHQPQHF.

The chain uses TRBV7-9 and TRBJ1-5; D might be TRBD1 (5 bases). CDR3 length: 14 amino acids. Trimming stripped 1 base from V and 5 bases from J, with 9 bases between. Germline V gene sequence: CDR1 SEHNR, CDR2 FQNEAQ (reference sequence). The CDR3 region has the DNA TGTGCCAGCAGCTTAGGGGGGATCGATCAGCCCCAGCATTTT. Protein: CASSLGGIDQPQHF. Complete variable domain (other parts from reference TRBV7-9 and TRBJ1-5): DTGVSQNPRHKITKRGQNVTFRCDPISEHNRLYWYRQTLGQGPEFLTYFQNEAQLEKSRLLSDRFSAERPKGSFSTLEIQRTEQGDSAMYLCASSLGGIDQPQHFGDGTRLSIL.

V and J are TRBV6-5 and TRBJ2-7, with D perhaps matching TRBD1 or TRBD2 (5 bases each). The V gene's germline CDR1 is MNHEY and CDR2 SVGAGI. The CDR3 extends over 14 amino acids. V lost 3 bases to trimming and J lost 7 bases, with 16 bases between them. The CDR3 DNA is TGTGCCAGCAGTTATTCCGACAGACTACGGGAGCAGTACTTC. Amino acids: CASSYSDRLREQYF.

In this sample, this clone turned up once. The V gene is TRBV3-1 (or the pseudogene TRBV3-2), the J gene TRBJ2-5, with a possible D match to TRBD2 (6 bases). The CDR3 length is 17 residues. The V and J ends lost 7 bases and 0 bases respectively, with 21 bases between them. Germline V gives CDR1 LGHDT, CDR2 YNNKEL (reference sequence). The DNA for the CDR3 is TGTGCCAGCACGAAATTCCTTGTTAGCGGAAACCAAGAGACCCAGTACTTC. Amino acids: CASTKFLVSGNQETQYF.

This sequence joins TRBV5-3 and TRBJ2-7, with D uncertain. TRBV5-3 is given ORF status, its function remaining uncertain. The CDR3 has 11 residues. Trimming took 4 bases from V and 2 from J, leaving 4 bases between them. This chain's CDR3 is CARSDTYEQYF. In nucleotides, the CDR3 is TGTGCCAGAAGCGACACCTACGAGCAGTACTTC.

The chain recombines TRBV4-3 with TRBJ2-4; a possible D gene is TRBD2 (6 bases). The germline V gene has CDR1 LGHNA and CDR2 YSLEER. V lost 4 bases, J lost 9 bases, and 19 bases lay in between. The CDR3 contains 15 residues. The CDR3 region is CASSPEGLAGSIQYF. CDR3 DNA: TGCGCCAGCAGCCCTGAAGGTCTTGCCGGGAGCATTCAGTACTTC.

The J gene is TRBJ1-1, the V gene TRBV5-1; a possible D gene is TRBD1 (5 bases). Trimming pared 0 bases from V and 3 bases from J, leaving 9 bases between. The CDR3 runs to 14 residues. Germline V lookup: CDR1 SGHRS, CDR2 YFSETQ. Here the CDR3 reads CASSLAGGDTEAFF. The CDR3 bases are TGCGCCAGCAGCTTGGCCGGAGGGGACACTGAAGCTTTCTTT.

This clone was seen a few times. The chain links TRBV20-1 to TRBJ2-7, with D uncertain. Trimming stripped 0 bases from V and 3 bases from J, with 3 bases between. Germline V gene lookup returns CDR1 DFQATT and CDR2 SNEGSKA (reference sequence). This CDR3 has 11 amino acids. The chain's CDR3 is CSARDDYEQYF. The CDR3 DNA reads as TGCAGTGCTAGAGACGACTACGAGCAGTACTTC.

The rearrangement joins TRBV5-1 to TRBJ1-1; D possibly corresponds to TRBD1 (5 bases). Trimming removed 0 bases at V and 6 bases at J, with 12 bases between. Germline V gene data show CDR1 as SGHRS and CDR2 as YFSETQ. This CDR3 spans 14 amino acids. The CDR3 DNA reads as TGCGCCAGCAGCTTGGACGGTATGGGGGCTGAAGCTTTCTTT. It encodes CASSLDGMGAEAFF.

In nucleotides, the CDR3 is TGTGCCAGCAGTCCCCAGAAAGCCCCCTACGAGCAGTACTTC. This sequence encodes CASSPQKAPYEQYF. The V and J genes are TRBV27 and TRBJ2-7; D call uncertain. Trimming pared 5 bases from V and 2 bases from J, leaving 13 bases between. CDR3 length: 14 amino acids. Germline values: CDR1 MNHEY, CDR2 SMNVEV (reference sequence).

The rearrangement joins TRBV11-1 to TRBJ2-2; possibly TRBD2 for D (6 bases). The CDR3 consists of 15 residues. Trimming removed 6 bases from V and 2 bases from J, with 13 bases in between. CDR1 is SGHAT and CDR2 is FQDESV in the germline V gene (reference sequence). CDR3 nucleotides: TGTGCCAGCAGTATAGCCGGGAGTAACACCGGGGAGCTGTTTTTT. It encodes CASSIAGSNTGELFF.

The gene calls are TRBV29-1 and TRBJ2-6; D gene ambiguous. Germline-derived CDR1 and CDR2 are SQVTM and ANQGSEA. This CDR3 contains 14 residues. V lost 3 bases, J lost 0 bases, and 6 bases lay in between. The CDR3 here is CSVDSNSGANVLTF. In DNA form, the CDR3 reads TGCAGCGTTGATTCCAACTCTGGGGCCAACGTCCTGACTTTC.

This clone came up once. CDR3 sequence (DNA): TGTGCCAGCAGCAAAGAGGTGACAGGGGTTAGCGGGAGCTCCTACAATGAGCAGTTCTTC. It yields the protein CASSKEVTGVSGSSYNEQFF. The chain employs TRBV21-1 and TRBJ2-1; TRBD2, as called in the table, went unchecked against the DNA. TRBV21-1 is a listed pseudogene. The length of the CDR3 is 20 residues.

The chain recombines TRBV18 with TRBJ2-7; 8 bases map to TRBD1. The junction had 19 bases not matched to a gene; V was cut back by 6 bases and J by 0 bases. In germline, CDR1 is KGHSH, CDR2 LQKENI. The CDR3 contains 19 residues. The chain's CDR3 is CASSTSGGYAATSSYEQYF. CDR3 nucleotide sequence: TGTGCCAGCTCGACATCAGGGGGCTACGCGGCGACAAGCTCCTACGAGCAGTACTTC.